A single sample gave rise to the 21 T cell receptor beta chains below, sequenced in a study of T cells and copy number aberrations in small-cell lung cancer. Sequenced by immunoSEQ multiplex PCR; TCRdb stores in-frame clones only, minus some. The profile shows over 100 clones, 80% to 95% of them singletons. The sequenced sample consisted of tumor tissue. The origin of the receptors is a man aged 35 to 55 with small cell lung cancer.

CDR3 residues: CASSLGRPSTDTQYF. As DNA, the CDR3 is TGCGCCAGCAGCTTAGGGAGGCCTAGCACAGATACGCAGTATTTT. This chain uses TRBV5-1 with TRBJ2-3; weak D call: TRBD2 (6 bases). Germline V lookup: CDR1 SGHRS, CDR2 YFSETQ. This CDR3 has 15 residues. V lost 2 bases and J lost 0, with 10 bases in between.

The J gene is TRBJ1-1, the V gene TRBV11-2; D gene uncertain. CDR1 and CDR2 from the germline V gene are SGHAT and FQNNGV. This CDR3 region has 13 residues. The V and J ends lost 3 bases and 1 base respectively, with 6 bases between them. Here the CDR3 reads CASSFSGNTEAFF. The CDR3 coding sequence is TGTGCCAGCAGCTTCTCAGGGAACACTGAAGCTTTCTTT. The whole variable domain, filled in from reference TRBV11-2 and TRBJ1-1, reads EAGVAQSPRYKIIEKRQSVAFWCNPISGHATLYWYQQILGQGPKLLIQFQNNGVVDDSQLPKDRFSAERLKGVDSTLKIQPAKLEDSAVYLCASSFSGNTEAFFGQGTRLTVV.

The V gene is TRBV9, the J gene TRBJ1-1; 10 nucleotides match TRBD1. The J segment lost 4 bases and the V segment lost 1 base, leaving 4 bases of the junction unmatched. Germline CDR1 reads SGDLS; CDR2 reads YYNGEE. The CDR3 is 15 residues long. DNA of the CDR3: TGTGCCAGCAGCGTAATGGGACAGGGGACCACTGAAGCTTTCTTT. It translates to CASSVMGQGTTEAFF.

J is TRBJ2-1 and V is TRBV2; 12 bases map to TRBD2. CDR1 SNHLY and CDR2 FYNNEI come from the germline V gene. V was clipped by 5 bases and J by 0 bases; unmatched bases: 2. This CDR3 comprises 16 residues. CDR3 in DNA: TGTGCCAGCAGTCTGACTAGCGGGAGCTCCTACAATGAGCAGTTCTTC. This translates into CASSLTSGSSYNEQFF.

The chain combines TRBV18 with TRBJ2-3, with D hard to call. Trimming stripped 0 bases from V and 2 bases from J, with 12 bases between. The length of the CDR3 is 16 residues. CDR1 is KGHSH and CDR2 is LQKENI in the germline V gene. As DNA, the CDR3 is TGTGCCAGCTCACCACCGAACGTCCACCACACAGATACGCAGTATTTT. Translated, it gives CASSPPNVHHTDTQYF.

V gene TRBV9 combines with J gene TRBJ1-1; weak D call: TRBD1 (5 bases). This CDR3 contains 13 residues. The V end was cut by 4 bases, the J end by 1 base, with 8 bases between. Looked up from germline, CDR1 is SGDLS and CDR2 is YYNGEE. In DNA form, the CDR3 reads TGTGCCAGCAGCCGGGACGGGAACACTGAAGCTTTCTTT. Encoded protein: CASSRDGNTEAFF.

The chain couples TRBV7-2 to TRBJ1-6, with a weak D call TRBD1 (5 bases). Trimming removed 5 bases at V and 7 bases at J, with 18 bases between. CDR3 length: 16 amino acids. From germline, CDR1 is SGHTA and CDR2 FQGNSA. The CDR3 DNA reads TGTGCCAGCAGCGCCGTCACCGGACAAACAAATTCACCCCTCCACTTT. It translates to CASSAVTGQTNSPLHF.

The chain uses TRBV6-1 and TRBJ1-1; possibly TRBD1 for D (5 bases). V was pared by 2 bases and J by 8 bases, with 6 bases between. CDR3 length: 11 amino acids. In germline, CDR1 is MNHNS, CDR2 SASEGT. The CDR3 nucleotides are TGTGCCAGCAGTGAACAGGGAGAAGCTTTCTTT. It codes for CASSEQGEAFF.

The gene calls are TRBV7-8 and TRBJ1-6, with 8 bases that match TRBD1. The CDR3 covers 14 residues. Germline CDR1 SGHVS, CDR2 FQNEAQ. After removal of 6 bases from V and 7 bases from J, the junction contained 5 bases not matched to a gene. The CDR3 region has the DNA TGTGCCAGCAGTCAACAGGGGGACAATTCACCCCTCCACTTT. Amino acid sequence: CASSQQGDNSPLHF.

The chain employs TRBV13 and TRBJ2-1; 11 bases fit TRBD2. Germline trimming cut 6 bases from V and 5 bases from J; bases unmatched to any gene: 9. Germline V gene sequence: CDR1 PRHDT, CDR2 FYEKMQ (reference sequence). The CDR3 loop spans 16 amino acids. The CDR3 reads CASSPHASGGNNEQFF. The CDR3 nucleotides read TGTGCCAGCAGTCCCCACGCTAGCGGGGGGAACAATGAGCAGTTCTTC.

The V and J genes are TRBV11-2 and TRBJ1-5; D unclear. The germline CDR1 and CDR2 sequences are SGHAT and FQNNGV. The V end was cut by 5 bases, the J end by 3 bases, with 8 bases between. This CDR3 has 13 residues. The CDR3 DNA is TGTGCCAGCAGCCACGGGATCAATCAGCCCCAGCATTTT. Amino acid sequence: CASSHGINQPQHF.

The chain carries TRBV9 and TRBJ2-2, with a tentative D call TRBD2 (6 bases). Trimming pared 3 bases from V and 6 bases from J, leaving 12 bases between. The CDR3 has 14 amino acids. Germline loops: CDR1 SGDLS, CDR2 YYNGEE. The CDR3 region is CASSAELASGELFF. The CDR3 region has the DNA TGTGCCAGCAGCGCGGAACTAGCTTCCGGGGAGCTGTTTTTT.

The chain joins TRBV5-6 to TRBJ1-6; 9 bases fit TRBD1. This CDR3 has 15 residues. The V and J ends lost 3 bases and 6 bases, in that order; junction bases with no gene match: 4. The V gene's germline CDR1 is SGHDT and CDR2 YYEEEE. DNA of the CDR3: TGTGCCAGCAGCTGGGACAGGGAACTTAATTCACCCCTCCACTTT. It specifies CASSWDRELNSPLHF. Combining the CDR3 with reference TRBV5-6 and TRBJ1-6 gives the whole variable domain DAGVTQSPTHLIKTRGQQVTLRCSPKSGHDTVSWYQQALGQGPQFIFQYYEEEERQRGNFPDRFSGHQFPNYSSELNVNALLLGDSALYLCASSWDRELNSPLHFGNGTRLTVT.

This rearrangement joins TRBV9 to TRBJ2-5; D may correspond to TRBD1 or TRBD2 (5 bases each). The ends were cut back, 4 bases at V and 4 bases at J, with 17 bases in the middle. Germline CDR1 SGDLS, CDR2 YYNGEE. This CDR3 has 15 amino acids. The CDR3, as DNA: TGTGCCAGCAGCCTAGAGGGGTCGGTGGGAGAGACCCAGTACTTC. Translation gives CASSLEGSVGETQYF.

This clone has just a few counts. This rearrangement joins TRBV30 to TRBJ2-1, with 10 positions matching TRBD2. There are 14 residues in the CDR3. V lost 3 bases, J lost 7 bases, and 6 bases stayed unmatched. Germline V gives CDR1 GTSNPN, CDR2 SVGIG (reference sequence). Here the CDR3 DNA reads TGTGCCTGGAGAGGGCTAGCGGGAGAGAATGAGCAGTTCTTC. Its protein is CAWRGLAGENEQFF.

The CDR3 spells CASSQDRGGGAETQYF. DNA for the CDR3: TGCGCCAGCAGCCAAGATCGAGGAGGTGGAGCAGAGACCCAGTACTTC. V is TRBV4-1 and J is TRBJ2-5, with D tentatively TRBD2 (5 bases). Germline lookup yields CDR1 MGHRA and CDR2 YSYEKL. The length of the CDR3 is 16 residues. V lost 0 bases to trimming and J lost 4 bases, with 15 bases between them.

This sequence joins TRBV14 and TRBJ1-2; TRBD1 matches at 8 bases. Trimming at V came to 1 base and at J to 6 bases, leaving 4 bases not matched to a gene. Looked up from germline, CDR1 is SGHDN and CDR2 is FVKESK. This CDR3 has 14 residues. The CDR3: CASSQARGRDGYTF. The DNA for the CDR3 is TGTGCCAGCAGCCAAGCCAGGGGGCGGGATGGCTACACCTTC.

This clone was observed once. The chain is built from TRBV30 and TRBJ2-7, with TRBD2 identical over 11 bases. In germline, CDR1 is GTSNPN, CDR2 SVGIG (reference sequence). This CDR3 comprises 14 residues. V shed 0 bases and J 6 bases; nucleotides not matched to a gene: 4. This chain's CDR3 is CAWSVGSGRVEQYF. Here the CDR3 DNA reads TGTGCCTGGAGTGTAGGTAGCGGGAGGGTCGAGCAGTACTTC.

The chain joins TRBV4-2 to TRBJ1-5; D may be TRBD1 (5 bases). The CDR3 runs 15 residues. The germline V and J ends were trimmed by 3 bases and 4 bases, with 13 bases remaining between them. CDR1 is LGHNA and CDR2 is YNFKEQ in the germline V gene. The CDR3 DNA reads TGTGCCAGCAGCCACAGCGAAGGGGCTAATCAGCCCCAGCATTTT. The encoded protein is CASSHSEGANQPQHF.

The chain recombines TRBV4-2 with TRBJ1-5; 7 nucleotides line up with TRBD1. The germline V gene encodes CDR1 LGHNA and CDR2 YNFKEQ. The CDR3 has 16 residues. V dropped 0 bases and J dropped 6; count of bases not matched to a gene: 8. Here the CDR3 DNA reads TGTGCCAGCAGCCAAGATTGGGGACAGAGAGGTCAGCCCCAGCATTTT. Its translation: CASSQDWGQRGQPQHF.

The chain recombines TRBV30 with TRBJ2-5, with a tentative D call TRBD2 (5 bases). The CDR3 runs to 15 residues. V lost 3 bases to trimming and J lost 0 bases, with 14 bases between them. The germline gives CDR1 GTSNPN, CDR2 SVGIG (reference sequence). The chain's CDR3 is CAWSLGVTYQETQYF. Written as DNA, the CDR3 is TGTGCCTGGAGCCTCGGGGTAACGTACCAAGAGACCCAGTACTTC.